The 16 T cell receptor beta chains listed next were all sequenced from one sample in a study of T-cell memory formation after mild COVID-19. MiXCR, applied by TCRdb to the 5' RACE reads, yields one record per CDR3 protein. The table records tens of thousands of distinct CDR3 sequences, around an eighth of them present only once. Sequenced material: PBMCs or a T cell subset sorted from them (not recorded which). The receptors stem from an adult woman who had mild COVID-19 (a few samples of this study predate the infection). Cell type and time point are not known.

This clonotype was found a few times. This sequence joins TRBV7-9 and TRBJ2-3; D is perhaps TRBD2 (6 bases). The germline V and J ends were trimmed by 1 base and 2 bases, with 7 bases remaining between them. The CDR3 has 14 residues. The germline CDR1 and CDR2 sequences are SEHNR and FQNEAQ (reference sequence). Written as DNA, the CDR3 is TGTGCCAGCAGCTTAGGGACTATCACAGATACGCAGTATTTT. Encoded protein: CASSLGTITDTQYF.

This chain joins TRBV12-3 or TRBV12-4 and TRBJ1-5; D ambiguous. CDR3 size: 14 residues. V was pared by 6 bases and J by 5 bases, with 14 bases between. This CDR3 is CASSPSSYYQPQHF. DNA for the CDR3: TGTGCCAGCAGCCCCTCGTCCTATTATCAGCCCCAGCATTTT.

This clonotype showed up many times. The chain's CDR3 is CASSQGVRVAYEQYF. CDR3 sequence (DNA): TGCGCCAGCAGCCAAGGGGTCAGGGTGGCCTACGAGCAGTACTTC. The V call is TRBV4-3, the J call TRBJ2-7; a weak D match, TRBD1 (5 bases). CDR3 length: 15 residues. V was shortened by 1 base and J by 2 bases, with 12 bases between the two germline ends. In germline, CDR1 is LGHNA, CDR2 YSLEER.

The chain uses TRBV7-8 and TRBJ1-4; 7 nucleotides align to TRBD1. The CDR3 runs to 15 residues. Germline V gives CDR1 SGHVS, CDR2 FQNEAQ. V trimming: 5 bases; J trimming: 5 bases; junction bases outside the gene matches: 8. In DNA form, the CDR3 reads TGTGCCAGCAGCCCCTCGGGACAGAACAATGAAAAACTGTTTTTT. Translation gives CASSPSGQNNEKLFF.

This clonotype turned up a few times. The V and J genes are TRBV29-1 and TRBJ2-7, with a weak D call TRBD1 (6 bases). The CDR3 consists of 14 residues. Germline-derived CDR1 and CDR2 are SQVTM and ANQGSEA. V gave up 0 bases and J gave up 7 bases, with 16 bases separating them. CDR3 region: CSVEDIGTPFEQYF. The DNA of the CDR3 is TGCAGCGTTGAAGATATTGGGACACCTTTTGAGCAGTACTTC.

This clonotype was detected ten times or more. The chain recombines TRBV4-3 with TRBJ2-7, with 8 bases aligning to TRBD2. The junction had 10 bases not matched to a gene; V was cut back by 2 bases and J by 4 bases. The germline CDR1 and CDR2 sequences are LGHNA and YSLEER. The CDR3 sequence is 16 residues long. CDR3 nucleotide sequence: TGCGCCAGCAGCCAATCCCTGGAGCGGGAGAGGTACGAGCAGTACTTC. Translating it yields CASSQSLERERYEQYF.

This rearrangement joins TRBV12-3 or TRBV12-4 to TRBJ1-2; D unresolved. V lost 1 base and J lost 3, with 9 bases in between. This CDR3 comprises 14 residues. The CDR3 here is CASSLGGWYYGYTF. The CDR3 bases are TGTGCCAGCAGTTTAGGGGGATGGTACTATGGCTACACCTTC.

This clonotype came up a few times. The rearrangement uses TRBV3-1 and TRBJ2-7, with a tentative D call TRBD1 (5 bases). The CDR3 has 19 amino acids. Germline values: CDR1 LGHDT, CDR2 YNNKEL (reference sequence). Trimming cost V 0 bases and J 3 bases, with 24 bases left between them. CDR3 region: CASSQESIIFSLGDYEQYF. CDR3 nucleotides: TGTGCCAGCAGCCAAGAGAGTATTATTTTTAGCTTAGGGGACTACGAGCAGTACTTC.

The sample holds many counts of this clonotype. The chain links TRBV2 to TRBJ2-6; 7 positions match TRBD1. The germline V gene has CDR1 SNHLY and CDR2 FYNNEI. The CDR3 has 14 amino acids. The junction had 4 bases not matched to a gene; V was cut back by 9 bases and J by 2 bases. The CDR3 region has the DNA TGTGCCAGACAGGGGTTAGCTGGGGCCAACGTCCTGACTTTC. Protein: CARQGLAGANVLTF.

This clonotype came up many times. The chain has TRBV7-9 and TRBJ2-1; D possibly corresponds to TRBD1 (5 bases). Germline V gene data show CDR1 as SEHNR and CDR2 as FQNEAQ (reference sequence). This CDR3 is 15 amino acids long. Trimming shortened V by 5 bases and J by 6 bases, and 17 bases separated the two germline ends. This CDR3 is CASSPQQDFSNEQFF. The CDR3 region has the DNA TGTGCCAGCAGCCCCCAACAGGATTTTAGCAATGAGCAGTTCTTC.

The sample holds many counts of this clonotype. The chain has TRBV4-1 and TRBJ1-2; a possible D gene is TRBD1 (5 bases). Trimming cost V 0 bases and J 7 bases, with 18 bases left between them. The CDR3 loop spans 16 amino acids. Per germline, CDR1 MGHRA and CDR2 YSYEKL. The CDR3 region has the DNA TGCGCCAGCAGCCAAGAGGTAGGGGACCTGTTCGCTGGCTACACCTTC. Translated: CASSQEVGDLFAGYTF.

This clonotype was picked up many times. The genes are TRBV27 and TRBJ2-7; 11 bases fit TRBD1. The CDR3 runs to 15 residues. Trimming cost V 5 bases and J 2 bases; bases outside gene matches: 5. Germline CDR1 and CDR2: MNHEY and SMNVEV (reference sequence). This CDR3 reads CASSPAGQGAYEQYF. CDR3 in DNA: TGTGCCAGCAGTCCCGCGGGACAGGGGGCCTACGAGCAGTACTTC.

This clonotype is judged medium-sized. The genes are TRBV7-9 and TRBJ2-7; possible D gene TRBD1, 5 bases. Germline V gives CDR1 SEHNR, CDR2 FQNEAQ (reference sequence). V was trimmed by 1 base and J by 4 bases, leaving 11 bases between them. The CDR3 is 14 amino acids. CDR3 nucleotide sequence: TGTGCCAGCAGCTTAGGCCCAGGGCGTTACGAGCAGTACTTC. Translating it yields CASSLGPGRYEQYF.

This clonotype turned up a few times. J is TRBJ2-3 and V is TRBV7-9; 8 bases align to TRBD2. The CDR3 loop spans 16 amino acids. Looked up from germline, CDR1 is SEHNR and CDR2 is FQNEAQ (reference sequence). Trimming cost V 5 bases and J 5 bases; bases outside gene matches: 12. DNA of the CDR3: TGTGCCAGCAGCGCCACGGATGGGCTAGCGGGAGATACGCAGTATTTT. Its translation is CASSATDGLAGDTQYF.

The V call is TRBV3-1, the J call TRBJ1-6; possibly TRBD1 for D (5 bases). The CDR3 totals 18 residues. Deletions cut 3 bases from V and 1 base from J, with 16 bases between. Germline-derived CDR1 and CDR2 are LGHDT and YNNKEL (reference sequence). CDR3: CASSQGPFPGSYNSPLHF. Written as DNA, the CDR3 is TGTGCCAGCAGCCAGGGACCCTTCCCCGGATCCTATAATTCACCCCTCCACTTT.

This clonotype was observed a handful of times. This sequence joins TRBV5-8 and TRBJ2-7; 7 positions match TRBD2. J lost 2 bases, V lost 2 bases, and 7 bases had no gene match. The CDR3 has 15 amino acids. The germline gives CDR1 SGHTS, CDR2 YDEGEE. The CDR3 sequence is CASSLLARAAYEQYF. In DNA form, the CDR3 reads TGTGCCAGCAGCTTACTAGCGCGAGCCGCCTACGAGCAGTACTTC.